Given below is one TCR beta chain in context. Its antigen is not identified. V trimming: 4 bases; J trimming: 7 bases; junction bases outside the gene matches: 14. CDR3 length: 16 residues. CDR1 is GTSNPN and CDR2 is SVGIG in the germline V gene (reference sequence). This sample was included in a study of graft-versus-host responses after intestinal transplantation. Assay: immunoSEQ multiplex PCR; the TCRdb copy retains only in-frame clones and omits some. The data hold roughly 99,000 clones, with roughly 86% observed a single time. Study conclusions and caveats: Allografts of patients with graft-donor T cell macrochimerism showed high graft-versus-host to host-versus-graft clone ratios.

This chain connects TRBV30 to TRBJ1-5; the match to TRBD1 covers 9 bases. The TCR was taken from a human patient who received an intestinal transplant, so some T cells may come from the graft donor. The sample here was PBMCs, taken 255 days after intestinal transplant. This CDR3 is CAWNGKDRGRGQPQHF. For the CDR3, the DNA is TGTGCCTGGAACGGCAAGGACAGGGGTCGCGGCCAGCCCCAGCATTTT.